The entry below describes one T cell receptor beta chain. Its specificity is not known. Germline V gene lookup returns CDR1 SQVTM and CDR2 ANQGSEA. The CDR3 is 11 residues long. Trimming took off 7 bases at V and 10 bases at J, with 14 bases between the two ends. The sample is drawn from a study of beta chain features in type 1 diabetes. As every portion of the isolated RNA was reverse transcribed, the sequencing read expressed TCRB transcripts. The assay was immunoSEQ multiplex PCR, and TCRdb's table has in-frame clones only and misses some. Seen here are some 270,000 clones, about 7.8% observed once, and the top ten hold under 1.3%. General study points: Type 1 diabetes patients had fewer VDJ junction insertions and more deletions.

The sequence was obtained from a woman younger than 30 in good health. The chain combines TRBV29-1 with TRBJ2-1; D may be TRBD1 (6 bases). Material: central memory CD4+ T cells from blood. The DNA for the CDR3 is TGCAGCGCTCGGGACATACGGGAGCAGTTCTTC. Translating gives CSARDIREQFF.